This T cell receptor beta chain stems from a study of shared clonotypes between healthy human individuals (TCRdb year 2020). Regarding the study in general: The cohort included three men and two women between 18 and 49 years of age. Different laboratories and diverse techniques were used to prepare libraries and sequence TCR repertoires, to increase sequencing depth and limit assay-specific biases. Per donor, three plates each were used for CD4 naive and CD4 memory, two for CD8 naive, and one for CD8 memory. Leukapheresis yielded between about 0.94 and 8.9 billion PBMCs per donor. The study deeply sequenced blood TCR repertoires of five healthy adults to estimate repertoire size and the extent of clonotype sharing between individuals. Overall study results and their limits: Across a handful of donors, approximately 5% of naive CD4, over 3% of naive CD8, about 2% of memory CD4, and under 0.45% of memory CD8 clonotypes were shared. The small number of donors limited the genetic and exposure-history diversity represented. Naive subsets generally had larger estimated clonotype richness than memory subsets. Pairwise subsampling indicated that sequencing depth was expected to affect the degree of clonotype sharing among donors. Clonotypes shared by all four sorted-subset donors showed higher generation probabilities than non-shared clonotypes. Rarefaction of sorted-subset datasets indicated incomplete sequencing despite the large sequencing depth. Sampling was limited to blood, and TCR repertoires in tissue likely differ from TCR repertoires in blood.

The CDR3 holds 12 amino acids from the cysteine to the phenylalanine. The kept DNA is CDR3 alone, 36 bases in frame from the first base. Looking up the germline V gene (reference sequence) yields CDR1 GTSNPN and CDR2 SVGIG. V is cut by 1 base and J by 7 bases, and the space between the germline ends is 7 bases. TCR CDR3 regions were amplified from genomic DNA by multiplex PCR using the deep immunoSEQ assay. Extracted genomic DNA from each cell subset was distributed evenly across all wells of several immunoSEQ 96-well plates, and each plate was treated as a replicate. For sorted subsets, roughly 0.2 ug genomic DNA, equal to 30,000 to 35,000 T cell genomes, was loaded into each replicate PCR. The purified libraries were quantified using a Qubit 3.0 fluorometer, sized with a Bioanalyzer 2100, and then quantified again using the KAPA Library Quantification kit. Each immunoSEQ 96-well plate was sequenced on its own single-read 150-cycle Illumina NextSeq 550 flow cell. The study's own analysis went as follows. Because the immunoSEQ output held only junctional sequences and lacked quality scores, the filtering could not match the filtering applied to full-length reads. Sequences were annotated with PyIR, a Python wrapper for IgBLAST v1.9, using IMGT germline references to assign V/J genes and CDR3. Reads with weak V/J assignments (E-value above 1e-6), missing CDR3, stop codons, out-of-frame junctions, or ambiguous translated residues were removed. A V3J clonotype was defined by an identical inferred V gene, J gene, and CDR3 amino acid sequence. The percentage overlap between two repertoires was calculated by dividing the number of shared unique clonotypes by the size of the smaller repertoire. RTK rarefaction, the Chao1 estimator, and Recon v2.1 estimates of unobserved clonotypes were used to assess repertoire richness. Generation probabilities for all TCRbeta clonotypes obtained by the gDNA method from a handful of donors were computed using OLGA. This immuneACCESS table, as held by TCRdb, lists in-frame sequences with V and J called but not all clones. Of the missing ones, under half trace to an unresolved V gene in checked studies; the others have no known cause. V and J calls and clone size are given by that table; D and trimming were obtained from the DNA. Counted in this sample were roughly 2.5 million clones; roughly 92% of them appeared once. Around 0.14% of the sample goes to the ten largest clones.

As for this clone: Its antigen specificity is not known. Per-base quality was not reported, and no clone a single base away is much larger than it.

Healthy HIV-negative adults with no recently reported acute infections or vaccinations were included as donors. Only Caucasian adults living in Nashville, Tennessee, USA were represented among the donors. CD4+ T cells were enriched through magnetic negative selection, after which naive cells were positively selected on CD45RA and the remaining negative fraction served as the memory subset. Blood was obtained by leukapheresis, after which PBMCs were separated by Ficoll-Histopaque density gradient centrifugation and cryopreserved in liquid nitrogen vapor phase. Analytical flow cytometry was used to check the purity and quantity of every magnetically sorted T cell population. Each sorted fraction had its genomic DNA isolated and then quantified by UV absorbance on a Nanodrop 2000c.

The sequence links TRBV30 to TRBJ2-2; TRBD2 is perhaps the D gene, given 5 matching bases. What was sequenced was naive CD4+ T cells sorted from blood. What the cell subset or site label conveys for this sample: CD45RA+ positively selected. The sequence was obtained from a man aged 18 to 35 in good health. The DNA reads TGTGCCTGGAGTGGGGAGCACGGGGAGCTGTTTTTT. The resulting protein is CAWSGEHGELFF.